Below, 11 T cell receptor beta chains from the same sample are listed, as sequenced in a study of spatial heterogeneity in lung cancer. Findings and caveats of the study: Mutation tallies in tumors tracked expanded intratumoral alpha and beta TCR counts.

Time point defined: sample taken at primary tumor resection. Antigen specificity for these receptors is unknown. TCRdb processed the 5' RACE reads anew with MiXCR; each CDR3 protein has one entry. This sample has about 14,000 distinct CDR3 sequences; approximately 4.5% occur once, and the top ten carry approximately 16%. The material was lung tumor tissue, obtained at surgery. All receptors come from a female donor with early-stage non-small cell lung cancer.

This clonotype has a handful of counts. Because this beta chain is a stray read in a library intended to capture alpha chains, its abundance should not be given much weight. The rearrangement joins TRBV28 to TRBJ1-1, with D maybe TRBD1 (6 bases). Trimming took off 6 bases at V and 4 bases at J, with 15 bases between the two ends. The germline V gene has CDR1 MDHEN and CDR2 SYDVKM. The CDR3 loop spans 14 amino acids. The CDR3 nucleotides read TGTGCCAGCAGACGTTGGGGGCCAGGCACTGAAGCTTTCTTT. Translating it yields CASRRWGPGTEAFF.

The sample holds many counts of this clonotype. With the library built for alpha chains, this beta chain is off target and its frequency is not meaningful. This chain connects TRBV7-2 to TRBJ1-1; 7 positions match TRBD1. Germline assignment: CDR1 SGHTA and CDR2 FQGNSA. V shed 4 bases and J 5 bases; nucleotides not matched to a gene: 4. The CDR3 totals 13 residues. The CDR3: CASSSTGRTEAFF. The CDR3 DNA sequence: TGTGCCAGCAGCTCGACAGGGCGGACTGAAGCTTTCTTT. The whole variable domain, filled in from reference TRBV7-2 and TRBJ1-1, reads GAGVSQSPSNKVTEKGKDVELRCDPISGHTALYWYRQSLGQGLEFLIYFQGNSAPDKSGLPSDRFSAERTGGSVSTLTIQRTQQEDSAVYLCASSSTGRTEAFFGQGTRLTVV.

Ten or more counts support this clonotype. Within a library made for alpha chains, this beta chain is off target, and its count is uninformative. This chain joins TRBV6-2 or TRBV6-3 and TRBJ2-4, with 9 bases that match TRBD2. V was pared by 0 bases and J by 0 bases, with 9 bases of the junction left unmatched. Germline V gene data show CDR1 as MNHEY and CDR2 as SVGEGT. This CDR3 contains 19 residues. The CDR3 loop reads CASSYSGLAGRLAKNIQYF. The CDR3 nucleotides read TGTGCCAGCAGTTACTCTGGGCTAGCGGGGCGGCTAGCCAAAAACATTCAGTACTTC.

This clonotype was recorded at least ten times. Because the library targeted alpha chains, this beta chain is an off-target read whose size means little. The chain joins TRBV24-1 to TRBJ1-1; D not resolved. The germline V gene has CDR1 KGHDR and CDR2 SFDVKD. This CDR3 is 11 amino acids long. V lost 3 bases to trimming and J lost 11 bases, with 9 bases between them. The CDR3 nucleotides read TGTGCCACCAGTGATGGGGTAGGGGCTTTCTTT. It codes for CATSDGVGAFF.

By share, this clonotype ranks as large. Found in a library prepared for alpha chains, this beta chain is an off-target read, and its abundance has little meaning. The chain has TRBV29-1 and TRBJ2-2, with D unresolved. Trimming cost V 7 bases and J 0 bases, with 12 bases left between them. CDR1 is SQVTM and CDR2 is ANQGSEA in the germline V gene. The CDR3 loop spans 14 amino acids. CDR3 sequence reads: CSAARASNTGELFF. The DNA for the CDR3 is TGCAGCGCCGCCCGAGCGTCGAACACCGGGGAGCTGTTTTTT.

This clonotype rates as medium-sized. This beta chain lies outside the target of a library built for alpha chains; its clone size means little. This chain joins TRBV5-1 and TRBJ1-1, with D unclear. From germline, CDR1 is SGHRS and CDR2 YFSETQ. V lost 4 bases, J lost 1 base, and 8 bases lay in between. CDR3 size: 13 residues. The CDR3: CASSQQRNTEAFF. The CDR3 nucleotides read TGCGCCAGCAGCCAACAGAGGAACACTGAAGCTTTCTTT.

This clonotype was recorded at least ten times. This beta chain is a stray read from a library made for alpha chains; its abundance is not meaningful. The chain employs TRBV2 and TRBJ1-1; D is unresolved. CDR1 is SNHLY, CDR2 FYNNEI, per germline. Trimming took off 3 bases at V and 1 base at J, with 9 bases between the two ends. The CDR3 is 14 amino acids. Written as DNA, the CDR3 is TGTGCCAGCAGTGAGAGGGAGGGGAACACTGAAGCTTTCTTT. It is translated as CASSEREGNTEAFF. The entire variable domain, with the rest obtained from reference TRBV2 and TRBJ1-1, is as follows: EPEVTQTPSHQVTQMGQEVILRCVPISNHLYFYWYRQILGQKVEFLVSFYNNEISEKSEIFDDQFSVERPDGSNFTLKIRSTKLEDSAMYFCASSEREGNTEAFFGQGTRLTVV.

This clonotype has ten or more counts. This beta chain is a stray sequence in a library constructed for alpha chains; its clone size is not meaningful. In DNA, the CDR3 is TGCGCCAGCAGTCACGGACTAGGAGTTAGGTCTAGCACAGATACGCAGTATTTT. Protein: CASSHGLGVRSSTDTQYF. The rearrangement links TRBV5-1 to TRBJ2-3; the match to TRBD2 covers 7 bases. This CDR3 comprises 18 residues. J was trimmed by 0 bases and V by 5 bases; bases with no gene match: 15. CDR1 SGHRS and CDR2 YFSETQ come from the germline V gene.

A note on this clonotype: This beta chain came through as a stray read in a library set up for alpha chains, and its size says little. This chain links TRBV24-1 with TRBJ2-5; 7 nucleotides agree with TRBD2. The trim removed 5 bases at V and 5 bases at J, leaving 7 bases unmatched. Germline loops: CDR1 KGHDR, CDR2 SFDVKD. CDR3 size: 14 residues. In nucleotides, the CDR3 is TGTGCCACCAGTGGTTCACTAGCGACGGAGACCCAGTACTTC. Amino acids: CATSGSLATETQYF.

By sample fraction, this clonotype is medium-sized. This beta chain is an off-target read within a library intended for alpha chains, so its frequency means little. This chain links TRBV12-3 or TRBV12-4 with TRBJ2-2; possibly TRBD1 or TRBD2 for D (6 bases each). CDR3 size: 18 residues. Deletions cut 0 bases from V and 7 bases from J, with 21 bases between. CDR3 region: CASSLAPPRRGSDGELFF. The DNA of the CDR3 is TGTGCCAGCAGTTTAGCCCCACCCCGGAGGGGGTCGGACGGGGAGCTGTTTTTT.

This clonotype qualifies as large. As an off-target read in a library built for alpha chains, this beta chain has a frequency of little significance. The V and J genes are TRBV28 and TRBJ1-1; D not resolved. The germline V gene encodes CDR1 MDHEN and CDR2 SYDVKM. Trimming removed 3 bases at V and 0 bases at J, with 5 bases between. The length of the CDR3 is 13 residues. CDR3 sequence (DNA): TGTGCCAGCAGTTTCTGGGTGAACACTGAAGCTTTCTTT. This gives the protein CASSFWVNTEAFF.